This is a list of T cell receptor beta chains from one sample in a study of multiple sclerosis patients with progressive multifocal leukoencephalopathy. The assay was immunoSEQ multiplex PCR, and TCRdb's table has in-frame clones only and misses some. The sample yields tens of thousands of clones, almost 95% seen once. Material for sequencing was PBMCs. The source is a man aged 30 to 39 with multiple sclerosis. Both conserved end residues are part of each CDR3. A D gene is named only where the DNA matches it firmly. The size field is filled for only some rows; it gives once, few, many or a size class.

DNA	CDR3	D	size	J	V
TGTGCCAGCAGCGCCCGGGACAGTAGCTCCTACGAGCAGTACTTC	CASSARDSSSYEQYF	TRBD1	once	TRBJ2-7	TRBV7-8
TGTGCCAGCAGTTACTCCGAGACAGGGGGGTCACCCCTCCACTTT	CASSYSETGGSPLHF	TRBD1	.	TRBJ1-6	TRBV6-5
TGTGCCAGCAACAACTTACAGGGGGCCGGCACAGATACGCAGTATTTT	CASNNLQGAGTDTQYF	TRBD1	.	TRBJ2-3	TRBV27
TGTGCCAGCAGCTTCTCCGTCGAGAGGGGCAATGAGCAGTTCTTC	CASSFSVERGNEQFF	.	.	TRBJ2-1	TRBV5-4
TGTGCCAGCAGCGCAGGGGGCAATTCTTTCTTT	CASSAGGNSFF	TRBD1	.	TRBJ1-1	TRBV7-6
TGCAGCGGTAGGGACGGCAGCTCCTACAATGAGCAGTTCTTC	CSGRDGSSYNEQFF	.	.	TRBJ2-1	TRBV29-1
TGTGCCAGTAGTCCGTTCCCCAGGACCGGGGAGCTGTTTTTT	CASSPFPRTGELFF	.	.	TRBJ2-2	TRBV19
TGTGCCATCAGTGAAGGTGGCGGTTGGGACAAAAACATTCAGTACTTC	CAISEGGGWDKNIQYF	.	.	TRBJ2-4	TRBV10-3
TGTGCCAGCTCACCCTCGACAGGGACGTTCTACAATGAGCAGTTCTTC	CASSPSTGTFYNEQFF	TRBD1	.	TRBJ2-1	TRBV18
TGTGCCAGCAGTGACGGGGGTAGGAATGAGCAGTTCTTC	CASSDGGRNEQFF	.	once	TRBJ2-1	TRBV6-1
TGTGCCAGCAGCTACTTCCCGGGCCTGAACACTGAAGCTTTCTTT	CASSYFPGLNTEAFF	.	once	TRBJ1-1	TRBV7-2
TGCGCCAGCAGCCAAGCTGGCAGGGGCCGTGGCTACACCTTC	CASSQAGRGRGYTF	.	.	TRBJ1-2	TRBV4-3
TGTGCCAGCAGCCCCCCCCCGTTTAGCAATCAGCCCCAGCATTTT	CASSPPPFSNQPQHF	.	.	TRBJ1-5	TRBV16
TGTGCCAGCAGCCTCCGGCCTCAAACTAGCGGGACGAAAGAGCAGTTCTTC	CASSLRPQTSGTKEQFF	TRBD2	.	TRBJ2-1	TRBV7-2
TGTGCCAGTAGAACGGGGAACACTGAAGCTTTCTTT	CASRTGNTEAFF	.	.	TRBJ1-1	TRBV19
TGTGCCAGCAGCTTACTCCACCGGGCTTTCTTT	CASSLLHRAFF	.	once	TRBJ1-1	TRBV7-9